This T cell receptor (beta chain) was retrieved from a study of beta chain features in type 1 diabetes. What was sequenced were expressed TCRB transcripts, since all of the isolated RNA had been reverse transcribed. TCRdb keeps only in-frame clones here, not all; method: immunoSEQ multiplex PCR. Of 600,000 to 650,000 clones in the sample, less than 20% are singletons; the top ten hold around 0.1%. V dropped 5 bases and J dropped 5; count of bases not matched to a gene: 12. This CDR3 region has 16 residues. The germline gives CDR1 MDHEN, CDR2 SYDVKM. In this sample, this clone turned up many times. Sequencing was performed on naive CD4+ T cells from blood. The source of this sequence is a man younger than 35 in good health. V is TRBV28 and J is TRBJ2-1; TRBD2 matches at 7 bases. The DNA of the CDR3 is TGTGCCAGCAGTCCCCTCGGTAGCGGGCCAAACAATGAGCAGTTCTTC. This encodes CASSPLGSGPNNEQFF. The full variable domain, with the rest looked up from reference TRBV28 and TRBJ2-1, is DVKVTQSSRYLVKRTGEKVFLECVQDMDHENMFWYRQDPGLGLRLIYFSYDVKMKEKGDIPEGYSVSREKKERFSLILESASTNQTSMYLCASSPLGSGPNNEQFFGPGTRLTVL.